The 4 T cell receptor beta chains presented below share a single source sample, sequenced in a study of blood T cell repertoires in COVID-19. Clones were read by immunoSEQ multiplex PCR, and TCRdb kept only the in-frame ones, dropping some. Of about half a million clones in the sample, roughly 89% were seen once. The sequenced material came from peripheral blood. The receptors were sampled from a man aged 18 to 30 with COVID-19, enrolled during active disease.

V gene TRBV2 combines with J gene TRBJ2-2; perhaps TRBD1 as D (6 bases). Deletions cut 4 bases from V and 4 bases from J, with 13 bases between. This CDR3 has 15 amino acids. Germline V lookup: CDR1 SNHLY, CDR2 FYNNEI. The CDR3 is CASSVEQGSTGELFF. DNA for the CDR3: TGTGCCAGCAGTGTGGAACAGGGCAGCACCGGGGAGCTGTTTTTT. The whole variable domain, remainder taken from reference TRBV2 and TRBJ2-2, is EPEVTQTPSHQVTQMGQEVILRCVPISNHLYFYWYRQILGQKVEFLVSFYNNEISEKSEIFDDQFSVERPDGSNFTLKIRSTKLEDSAMYFCASSVEQGSTGELFFGEGSRLTVL.

The V gene is TRBV5-1, the J gene TRBJ1-4; 7 bases line up with TRBD1. The V gene's germline CDR1 is SGHRS and CDR2 YFSETQ. The length of the CDR3 is 16 residues. The J segment lost 3 bases and the V segment lost 0 bases, leaving 5 bases of the junction unmatched. The DNA for the CDR3 is TGCGCCAGCAGCTTGGAGGGGGCTCGGGCTAATGAAAAACTGTTTTTT. It translates to CASSLEGARANEKLFF.

This sequence joins TRBV5-1 and TRBJ1-2; D not certain. Per germline, CDR1 SGHRS and CDR2 YFSETQ. The CDR3 loop spans 14 amino acids. V was shortened by 0 bases and J by 1 base, with 7 bases between the two germline ends. The CDR3 is CASSLESGNYGYTF. The CDR3 DNA reads as TGCGCCAGCAGCTTGGAAAGCGGTAACTATGGCTACACCTTC.

The gene calls are TRBV5-5 and TRBJ2-6, with 12 positions matching TRBD2. The CDR3 is 17 amino acids. CDR1 and CDR2 from the germline V gene are SGHKS and YYEKEE (reference sequence). Trimming removed 7 bases from V and 4 bases from J; junction bases left unmatched: 9. In DNA form, the CDR3 reads TGTGCCAGCCGAGGACTAGCGGGATTTCCCGGGGCCAACGTCCTGACTTTC. Translated: CASRGLAGFPGANVLTF.